This T cell receptor (beta chain) originates from a study of blood T cell repertoires in COVID-19. TCRdb's table, derived via immunoSEQ multiplex PCR, lists solely in-frame clones and lacks some. The repertoire includes around 370,000 clones, over 70% of them detected once, and under 6.5% sits in the top ten. Germline V gene lookup returns CDR1 LGHNA and CDR2 YNFKEQ. V lost 5 bases, J lost 7 bases, and 9 bases stayed unmatched. The CDR3 loop spans 16 amino acids. This clone was detected only a few times. Patients from Seattle were sampled longitudinally, starting during active infection. This receptor was obtained from a woman aged 50 to 60 with COVID-19, enrolled during active disease. The chain carries TRBV4-2 and TRBJ2-2; 11 nucleotides line up with TRBD1. Sequences were obtained from peripheral blood. CDR3 bases: TGTGCCAGCAGCAGAGGACAGGGGGCGCTGGGCGGGGAGCTGTTTTTT. This gives the protein CASSRGQGALGGELFF.